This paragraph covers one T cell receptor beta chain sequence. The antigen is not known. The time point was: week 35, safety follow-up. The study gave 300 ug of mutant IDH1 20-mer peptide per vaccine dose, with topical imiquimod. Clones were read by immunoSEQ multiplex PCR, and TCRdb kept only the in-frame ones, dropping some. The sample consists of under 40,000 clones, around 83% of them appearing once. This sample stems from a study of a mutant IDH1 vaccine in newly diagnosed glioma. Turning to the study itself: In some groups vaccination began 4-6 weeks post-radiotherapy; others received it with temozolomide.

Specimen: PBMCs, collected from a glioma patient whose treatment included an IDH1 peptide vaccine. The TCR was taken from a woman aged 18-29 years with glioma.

This CDR3 is CASSPPGQGVHLQPQHF. The CDR3 DNA follows: TGTGCCAGCAGTCCTCCGGGACAGGGCGTGCACTTGCAGCCCCAGCATTTT. V and J are TRBV2 and TRBJ1-5, with 9 positions matching TRBD1. Per the germline V gene, CDR1 is SNHLY and CDR2 is FYNNEI. The ends lost 5 bases at V and 7 bases at J; junction bases unmatched: 15. CDR3 length: 17 residues.